This T cell receptor (beta chain) derives from a study of cytomegalovirus exposure and HLA in healthy donors. Study-wide findings and caveats: Most TCR beta V segments were productive about 90% or about 30% of the time in an earlier analysis. 87-base-pair reads could not separate some V segments, including TRBV6-2 and TRBV6-3. The authors assumed roughly uniform sequencing depth across donors for presence/absence analyses. When analyzed later, the rates of TCR association showed variation by HLA locus, with DRB1 the most and HLA-C the fewest.

The PCR was carried out with 60 Vbeta primers and 13 Jbeta primers. This table comes from immunoSEQ multiplex PCR, and its TCRdb copy is limited to in-frame clones, with some not included. The table lists 80,000 to 100,000 clones, roughly three quarters of them singletons, with 1.4% in the top ten. Germline CDR1 SGHRS, CDR2 YFSETQ. The CDR3 is 15 residues long. V gave up 0 bases and J gave up 1 base, with 7 bases separating them. About this clone itself: Its antigen is as yet unknown.

The receptor comes from a man aged 35 to 55 in good health and CMV-seronegative. Source material: PBMCs. This sequence joins TRBV5-1 and TRBJ1-4; TRBD1 might be the D (5 bases). CDR3 bases: TGCGCCAGCAGCTTGGTGGGGCTAACTAATGAAAAACTGTTTTTT. This encodes CASSLVGLTNEKLFF.